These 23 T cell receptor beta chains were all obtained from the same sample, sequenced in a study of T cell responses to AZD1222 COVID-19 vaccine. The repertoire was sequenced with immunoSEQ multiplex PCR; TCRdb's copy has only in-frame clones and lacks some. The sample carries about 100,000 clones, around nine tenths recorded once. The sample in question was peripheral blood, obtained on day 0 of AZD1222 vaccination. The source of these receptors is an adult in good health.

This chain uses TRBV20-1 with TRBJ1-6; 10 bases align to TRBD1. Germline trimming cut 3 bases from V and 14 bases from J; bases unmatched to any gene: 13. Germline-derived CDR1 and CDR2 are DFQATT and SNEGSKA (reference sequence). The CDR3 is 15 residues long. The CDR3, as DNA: TGCAGTGCTAGTCGGACAGGGGGATTCAAGGAGTCCCTCCACTTT. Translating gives CSASRTGGFKESLHF.

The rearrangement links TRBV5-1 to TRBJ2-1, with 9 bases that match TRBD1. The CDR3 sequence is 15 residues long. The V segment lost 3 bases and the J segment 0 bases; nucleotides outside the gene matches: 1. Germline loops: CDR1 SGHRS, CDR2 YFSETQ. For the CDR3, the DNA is TGCGCCAGCAGCTGGACAGGGGTCTCCTACAATGAGCAGTTCTTC. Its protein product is CASSWTGVSYNEQFF.

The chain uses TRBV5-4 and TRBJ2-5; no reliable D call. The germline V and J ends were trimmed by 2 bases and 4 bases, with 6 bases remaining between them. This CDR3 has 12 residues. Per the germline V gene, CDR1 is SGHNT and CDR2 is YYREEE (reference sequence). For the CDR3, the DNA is TGTGCCAGCAGCTTCTTTTTAGAGACCCAGTACTTC. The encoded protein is CASSFFLETQYF. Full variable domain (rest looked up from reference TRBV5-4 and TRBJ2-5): ETGVTQSPTHLIKTRGQQVTLRCSSQSGHNTVSWYQQALGQGPQFIFQYYREEENGRGNFPPRFSGLQFPNYSSELNVNALELDDSALYLCASSFFLETQYFGPGTRLLVL.

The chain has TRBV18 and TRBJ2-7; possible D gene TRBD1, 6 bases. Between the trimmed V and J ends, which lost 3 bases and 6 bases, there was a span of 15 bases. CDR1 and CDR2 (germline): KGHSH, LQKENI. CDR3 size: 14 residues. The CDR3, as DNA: TGTGCCAGCTCACCTCAAACAGGGCCCCTCGAGCAGTACTTC. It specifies CASSPQTGPLEQYF.

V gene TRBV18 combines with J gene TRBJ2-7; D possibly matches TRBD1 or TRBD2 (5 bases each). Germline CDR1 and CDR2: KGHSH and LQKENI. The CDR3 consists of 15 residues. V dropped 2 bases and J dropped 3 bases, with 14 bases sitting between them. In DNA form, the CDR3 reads TGTGCCAGCTCACCAGAATGGGGGTTGCACTACGAGCAGTACTTC. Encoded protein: CASSPEWGLHYEQYF.

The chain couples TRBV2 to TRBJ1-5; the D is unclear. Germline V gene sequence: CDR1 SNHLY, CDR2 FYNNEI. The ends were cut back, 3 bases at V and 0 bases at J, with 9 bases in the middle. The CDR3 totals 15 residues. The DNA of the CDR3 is TGTGCCAGCAGTGATAATAGGGCTAGCAATCAGCCCCAGCATTTT. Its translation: CASSDNRASNQPQHF.

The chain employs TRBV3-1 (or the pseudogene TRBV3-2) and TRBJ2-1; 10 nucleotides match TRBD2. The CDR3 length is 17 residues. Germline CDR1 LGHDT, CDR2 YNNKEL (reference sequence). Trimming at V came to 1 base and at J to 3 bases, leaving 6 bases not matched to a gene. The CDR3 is CASSQVQRGGLYNEQFF. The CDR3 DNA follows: TGTGCCAGCAGCCAAGTTCAGCGGGGGGGCCTCTACAATGAGCAGTTCTTC.

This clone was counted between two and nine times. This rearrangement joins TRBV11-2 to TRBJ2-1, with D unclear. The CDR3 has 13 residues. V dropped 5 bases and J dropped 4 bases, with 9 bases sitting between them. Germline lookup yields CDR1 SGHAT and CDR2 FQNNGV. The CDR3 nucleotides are TGTGCCAGCAGCATCGTCGGGTACAATGAGCAGTTCTTC. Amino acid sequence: CASSIVGYNEQFF.

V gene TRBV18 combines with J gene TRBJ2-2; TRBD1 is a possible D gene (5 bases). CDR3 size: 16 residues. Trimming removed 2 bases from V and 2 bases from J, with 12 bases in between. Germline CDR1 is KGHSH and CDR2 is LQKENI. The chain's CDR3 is CASSPRGDRNTGELFF. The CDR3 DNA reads TGTGCCAGCTCACCAAGGGGCGACAGAAACACCGGGGAGCTGTTTTTT.

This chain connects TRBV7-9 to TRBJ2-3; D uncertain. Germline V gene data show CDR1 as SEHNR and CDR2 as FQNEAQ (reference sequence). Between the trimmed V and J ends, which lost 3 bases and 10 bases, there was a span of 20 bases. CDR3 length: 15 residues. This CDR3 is CASSLGSSAVGPQYF. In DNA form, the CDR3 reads TGTGCCAGCAGCTTGGGTTCGTCAGCTGTAGGTCCGCAGTATTTT.

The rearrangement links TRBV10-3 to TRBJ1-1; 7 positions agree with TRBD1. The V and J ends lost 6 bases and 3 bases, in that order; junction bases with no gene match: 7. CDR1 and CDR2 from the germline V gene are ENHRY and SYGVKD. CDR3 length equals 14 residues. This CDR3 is CAISESTGYTEAFF. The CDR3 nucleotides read TGTGCCATCAGCGAATCGACAGGGTACACTGAAGCTTTCTTT.

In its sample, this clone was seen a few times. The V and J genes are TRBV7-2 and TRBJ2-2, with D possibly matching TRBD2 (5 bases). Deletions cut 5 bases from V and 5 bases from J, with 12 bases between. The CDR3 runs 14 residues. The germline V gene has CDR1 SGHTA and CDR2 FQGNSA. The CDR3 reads CASSKRSGTGELFF. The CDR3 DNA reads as TGTGCCAGCAGCAAGAGGTCGGGGACCGGGGAGCTGTTTTTT.

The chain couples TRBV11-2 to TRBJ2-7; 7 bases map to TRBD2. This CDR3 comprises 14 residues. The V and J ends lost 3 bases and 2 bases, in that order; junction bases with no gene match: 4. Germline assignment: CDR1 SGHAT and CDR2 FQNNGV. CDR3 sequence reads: CASSFTSETYEQYF. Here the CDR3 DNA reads TGTGCCAGCAGCTTTACTAGCGAGACCTACGAGCAGTACTTC.

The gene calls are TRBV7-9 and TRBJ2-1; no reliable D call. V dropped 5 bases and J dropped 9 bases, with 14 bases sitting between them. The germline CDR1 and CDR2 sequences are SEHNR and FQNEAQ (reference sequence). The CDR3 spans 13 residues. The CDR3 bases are TGTGCCAGCAGCATCAACCAACCCGTTGAGCAGTTCTTC. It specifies CASSINQPVEQFF. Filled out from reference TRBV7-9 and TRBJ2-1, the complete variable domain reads DTGVSQNPRHKITKRGQNVTFRCDPISEHNRLYWYRQTLGQGPEFLTYFQNEAQLEKSRLLSDRFSAERPKGSFSTLEIQRTEQGDSAMYLCASSINQPVEQFFGPGTRLTVL.

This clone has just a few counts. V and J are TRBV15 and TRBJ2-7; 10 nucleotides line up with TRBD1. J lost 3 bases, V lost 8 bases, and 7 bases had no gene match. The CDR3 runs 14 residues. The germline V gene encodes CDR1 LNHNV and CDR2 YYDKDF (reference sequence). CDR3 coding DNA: TGTGCCACCGGAAGGGGGACAGGGGACTACGAGCAGTACTTC. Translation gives CATGRGTGDYEQYF.

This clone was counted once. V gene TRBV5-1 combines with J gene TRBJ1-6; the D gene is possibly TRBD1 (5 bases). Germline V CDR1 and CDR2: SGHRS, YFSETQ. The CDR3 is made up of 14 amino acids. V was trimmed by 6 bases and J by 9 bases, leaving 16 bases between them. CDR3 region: CASTQGQSTSPLHF. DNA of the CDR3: TGCGCCAGCACGCAAGGACAATCGACTTCACCCCTCCACTTT.

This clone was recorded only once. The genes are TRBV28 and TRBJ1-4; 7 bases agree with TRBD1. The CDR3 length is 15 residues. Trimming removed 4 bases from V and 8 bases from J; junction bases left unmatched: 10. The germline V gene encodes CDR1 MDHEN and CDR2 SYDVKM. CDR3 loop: CASSSPGGRREKLFF. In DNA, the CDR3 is TGTGCCAGCAGTTCCCCAGGGGGGAGGCGGGAAAAACTGTTTTTT.

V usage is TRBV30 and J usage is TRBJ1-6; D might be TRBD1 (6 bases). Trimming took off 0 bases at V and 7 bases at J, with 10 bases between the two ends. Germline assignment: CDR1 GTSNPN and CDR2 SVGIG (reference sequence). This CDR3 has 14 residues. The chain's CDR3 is CAWSVWTENSPLHF. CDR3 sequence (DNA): TGTGCCTGGAGTGTTTGGACAGAGAATTCACCCCTCCACTTT.

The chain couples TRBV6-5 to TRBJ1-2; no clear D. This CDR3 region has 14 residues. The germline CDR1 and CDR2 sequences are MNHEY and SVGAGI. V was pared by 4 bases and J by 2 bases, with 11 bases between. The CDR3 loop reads CASSSGTVNYGYTF. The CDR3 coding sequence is TGTGCCAGCAGTTCCGGAACAGTGAACTATGGCTACACCTTC.

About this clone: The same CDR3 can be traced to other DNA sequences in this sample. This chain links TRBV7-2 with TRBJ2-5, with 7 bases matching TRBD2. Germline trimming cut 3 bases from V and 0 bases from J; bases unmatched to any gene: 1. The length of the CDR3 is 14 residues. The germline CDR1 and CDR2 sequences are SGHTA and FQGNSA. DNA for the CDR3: TGTGCCAGCAGCTTCAGCGGGAACCAAGAGACCCAGTACTTC. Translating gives CASSFSGNQETQYF.

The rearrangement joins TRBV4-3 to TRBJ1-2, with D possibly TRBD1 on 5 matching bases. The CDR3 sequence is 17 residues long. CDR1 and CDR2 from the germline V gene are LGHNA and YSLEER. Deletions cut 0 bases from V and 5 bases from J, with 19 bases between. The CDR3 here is CASSQDIQGVSLYGYTF. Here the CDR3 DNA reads TGCGCCAGCAGCCAAGATATCCAGGGAGTGTCGCTTTATGGCTACACCTTC.

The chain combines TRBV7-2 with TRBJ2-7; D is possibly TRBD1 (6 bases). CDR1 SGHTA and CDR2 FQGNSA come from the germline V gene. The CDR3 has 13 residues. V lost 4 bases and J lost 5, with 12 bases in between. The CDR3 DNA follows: TGTGCCAGCAGCTCCAACAGGGTCCACGAGCAGTACTTC. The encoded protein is CASSSNRVHEQYF. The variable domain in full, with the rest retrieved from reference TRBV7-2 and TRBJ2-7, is GAGVSQSPSNKVTEKGKDVELRCDPISGHTALYWYRQSLGQGLEFLIYFQGNSAPDKSGLPSDRFSAERTGGSVSTLTIQRTQQEDSAVYLCASSSNRVHEQYFGPGTRLTVT.

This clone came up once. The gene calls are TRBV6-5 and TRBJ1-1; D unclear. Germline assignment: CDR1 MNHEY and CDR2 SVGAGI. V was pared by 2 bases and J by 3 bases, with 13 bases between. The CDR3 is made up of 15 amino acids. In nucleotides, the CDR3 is TGTGCCAGCAGTTACCTAGGTGCGCGGGACACTGAAGCTTTCTTT. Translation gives CASSYLGARDTEAFF.